One T cell receptor beta chain is described in this entry. Its cognate antigen is unknown. The data were obtained in a study of cytomegalovirus exposure and HLA in healthy donors. Study-level findings and limits: Fewer N-insertions (relative to the approximately 700-donor mean) were reportedly seen in an Asian-associated ancestry cluster in a later analysis.

PCR amplification relied on 60 Vbeta primers (plus 13 Jbeta primers). Method: immunoSEQ multiplex PCR; TCRdb's copy keeps in-frame clones and lacks some. This sample carries some 200,000 clones, 79% of them seen once, and the ten largest clones take approximately 1.5%. The CDR3 runs 13 residues. J was trimmed by 5 bases and V by 4 bases; bases with no gene match: 1. Germline CDR1 and CDR2: SNHLY and FYNNEI. V is TRBV2 and J is TRBJ2-5; TRBD1 agrees at 10 bases. The sample comprised PBMCs. The receptor was isolated from a girl aged 10-17 years in good health and CMV-seropositive. The CDR3 is CASSGGQGETQYF. The CDR3 coding sequence is TGTGCCAGCAGTGGGGGACAGGGGGAGACCCAGTACTTC.